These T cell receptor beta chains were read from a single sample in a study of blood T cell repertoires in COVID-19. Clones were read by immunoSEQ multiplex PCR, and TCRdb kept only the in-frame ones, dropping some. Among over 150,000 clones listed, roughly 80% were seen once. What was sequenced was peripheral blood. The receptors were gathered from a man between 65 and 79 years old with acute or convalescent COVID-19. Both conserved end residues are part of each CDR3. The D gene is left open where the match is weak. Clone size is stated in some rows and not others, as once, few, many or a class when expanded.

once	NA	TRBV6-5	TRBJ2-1	TGTGCCAGCAGTTACTCATCCGGGACATCCTACAATGAGCAGTTCTTC	CASSYSSGTSYNEQFF
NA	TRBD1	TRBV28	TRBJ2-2	TGTGCCAGCAGCTCGATTGTCGGGACAGGGGGCACCGGGGAGCTGTTTTTT	CASSSIVGTGGTGELFF
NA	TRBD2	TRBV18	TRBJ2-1	TGTGCCAGCTCACCCGGTAGCGGGAGTGGCGATGAGCAGTTCTTC	CASSPGSGSGDEQFF
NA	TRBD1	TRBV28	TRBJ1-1	TGTGCCAGCGCGGAAACCGGACAGGGTGTCACTGAAGCTTTCTTT	CASAETGQGVTEAFF
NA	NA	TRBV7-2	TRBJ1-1	TGTTCATCAACAATACAGGAGCGACAGCTACCTTTCTTT	CSSTIQERQLPFF
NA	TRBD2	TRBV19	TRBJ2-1	TGTGCCAGTAGTTCCGGGAAGCGGGAATTGTTCTTC	CASSSGKRELFF
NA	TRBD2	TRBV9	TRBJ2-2	TGTGCCAGCGCCCCGGGACTAACTACCGGGGAGCTGTTTTTT	CASAPGLTTGELFF
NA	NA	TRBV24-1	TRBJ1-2	TGTGCCACCAGTGATCCGAAAAGGACAAGCTATGGCTACACCTTC	CATSDPKRTSYGYTF
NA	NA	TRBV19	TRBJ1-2	TGTGCCAGTAGTATAGGGTGGCAGTCGAATGGCTACACCTTC	CASSIGWQSNGYTF
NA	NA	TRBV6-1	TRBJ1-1	TGTGCCAGCAGTGATCGTGTCAGGATGAACACTGAAGCTTTCTTT	CASSDRVRMNTEAFF
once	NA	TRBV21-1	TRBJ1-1	TGTGCCAGCAGCAAAGTTGGGTTAGGAGTCGAAGCTTTCTTT	CASSKVGLGVEAFF
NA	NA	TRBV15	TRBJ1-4	TGTGCCACCAGCACAGACTTACAGGGTTTGGGGAATGAAAAACTGTTTTTT	CATSTDLQGLGNEKLFF
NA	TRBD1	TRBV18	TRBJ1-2	TGTGCCAGCTCACTGACCGGGACAGTTAACTATGGCTACACCTTC	CASSLTGTVNYGYTF
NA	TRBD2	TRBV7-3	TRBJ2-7	TGTGCCAGCAGTTCCCTAGCGGGAGGCTACGAGCAGTACTTC	CASSSLAGGYEQYF
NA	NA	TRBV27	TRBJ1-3	TGTGCCAGCAGTTTATCCTTCCAGGCCGGAAACACCATATATTTT	CASSLSFQAGNTIYF
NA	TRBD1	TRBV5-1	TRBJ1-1	TGCGCCAGCAGCTCGGGGACAGGTGAGAACACTGAAGCTTTCTTT	CASSSGTGENTEAFF
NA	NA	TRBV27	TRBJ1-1	TGTGCCAGCAGCTCGGACAGAGAAGCTTTCTTT	CASSSDREAFF
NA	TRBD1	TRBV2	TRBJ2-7	TGTGCCAGCAACCCCGTGGACAGGACCTTCGACGAGCAGTACTTC	CASNPVDRTFDEQYF
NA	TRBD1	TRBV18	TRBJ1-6	TGTGCCAGCTCACAAGGGACAGGGGGTGCTACTTCACCCCTCCACTTT	CASSQGTGGATSPLHF
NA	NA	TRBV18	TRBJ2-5	TGTGCCAGCTCACCACTGGGGCCCGGCTTAGGGAAGACCCAGTACTTC	CASSPLGPGLGKTQYF
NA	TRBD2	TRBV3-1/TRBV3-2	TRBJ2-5	TGTGCCAGCAGCCCCCGACTAGCGGGTGAGACCCAGTACTTC	CASSPRLAGETQYF